This T cell receptor (beta chain) was recovered during a study of shared clonotypes between healthy human individuals. Replicate PCRs run on sorted subsets employed 200 ng DNA, some 33,000 T cell genomes. Clones were read by immunoSEQ multiplex PCR, and TCRdb kept only the in-frame ones, dropping some. This sample has nearly 750,000 clones, with 72% found just once. Germline-derived CDR1 and CDR2 are LNHDA and SQIVND (reference sequence). The ends lost 6 bases at V and 7 bases at J; junction bases unmatched: 10. The CDR3 covers 14 residues. Into CD45RA+ naive and CD45RA-negative memory subsets, the CD4+ cells were split.

The receptor's source is a woman aged 25 to 39 in good health. Sequencing was performed on memory CD4+ T cells sorted from blood. As for subset: CD45RA-negative fraction. This chain links TRBV19 with TRBJ1-2; 8 bases fit TRBD1. The DNA of the CDR3 is TGTGCCAGTAGCACCGCAGGGGGCGAGGGTGGCTACACCTTC. Encoded protein: CASSTAGGEGGYTF.